A single sample gave rise to the 18 T cell receptor beta chains below, sequenced in a study of beta chain features in type 1 diabetes. Findings and caveats of the study: Shortening of TCRB CDR3s, moderate but significant, appeared in all four CD4+ subsets of Type 1 diabetes patients.

The antigens for these receptors are not known. Every bit of the isolated RNA underwent reverse transcription, so sequencing read expressed TCRB transcripts. The data were produced by immunoSEQ multiplex PCR, yet TCRdb's version contains in-frame clones alone and is incomplete. Of some 26,000 clones listed, around 68% are singletons. Sequenced material: stem cell memory CD4+ T cells from blood. The receptors shown here come from a woman aged 40-49 years with type 1 diabetes.

The table lists this clone with a few counts. This chain joins TRBV19 and TRBJ1-5; possibly TRBD1 for D (5 bases). Germline loops: CDR1 LNHDA, CDR2 SQIVND (reference sequence). The V end lost 6 bases, the J end lost 4 bases, and 13 bases lay between the germline ends. The CDR3 extends over 14 amino acids. The CDR3 loop reads CASRDDRLNQPQHF. CDR3 coding DNA: TGTGCCAGTAGGGACGACAGATTAAATCAGCCCCAGCATTTT.

The chain links TRBV4-2 to TRBJ2-7, with D possibly matching TRBD2 (7 bases). Germline lookup yields CDR1 LGHNA and CDR2 YNFKEQ. This CDR3 is 15 amino acids long. Trimming removed 5 bases from V and 6 bases from J, with 20 bases in between. CDR3 sequence (DNA): TGTGCCAGCAGCTTAGGGGGGACTATCGTACCCGAGCAGTACTTC. Its protein is CASSLGGTIVPEQYF.

This sequence joins TRBV28 and TRBJ2-4, with TRBD2 matching over 9 bases. The CDR3 is made up of 19 amino acids. Trimming removed 1 base from V and 3 bases from J; junction bases left unmatched: 13. The V gene's germline CDR1 is MDHEN and CDR2 SYDVKM. Here the CDR3 reads CASSLSPVVAGVLKNIQYF. The CDR3 DNA reads TGTGCCAGCAGTTTATCCCCGGTGGTAGCGGGGGTCCTCAAAAACATTCAGTACTTC.

This chain uses TRBV28 with TRBJ1-1, with D uncertain. The CDR3 is 15 residues long. Germline values: CDR1 MDHEN, CDR2 SYDVKM. V lost 1 base and J 4 bases, leaving 13 bases between the germline ends. For the CDR3, the DNA is TGTGCCAGCAGTTTATTAACGGGATTGAGCACTGAAGCTTTCTTT. Its protein product is CASSLLTGLSTEAFF.

The V and J genes are TRBV28 and TRBJ2-7, with 7 bases that match TRBD2. The CDR3 totals 13 residues. Germline V gives CDR1 MDHEN, CDR2 SYDVKM. J gave up 7 bases and V 3 bases, and 6 bases lay outside the gene matches. The CDR3 here is CASSLGGKEEQYF. The CDR3 DNA reads as TGTGCCAGCAGTTTGGGAGGGAAGGAGGAGCAGTACTTC.

The chain carries TRBV18 and TRBJ2-3; TRBD1 might be the D (5 bases). From germline, CDR1 is KGHSH and CDR2 LQKENI. V shed 4 bases and J shed 1 base, with 21 bases lying between them. The CDR3 totals 18 residues. CDR3: CASSRQRADAGGTDTQYF. Here the CDR3 DNA reads TGTGCCAGCTCACGACAGCGCGCCGACGCCGGTGGCACAGATACGCAGTATTTT.

The chain has TRBV28 and TRBJ2-5; TRBD1 might be the D (8 bases). The CDR3 runs 14 residues. Trimming shortened V by 5 bases and J by 5 bases, and 15 bases separated the two germline ends. Germline V gene sequence: CDR1 MDHEN, CDR2 SYDVKM. This CDR3 is CASSLDRGGETQYF. DNA of the CDR3: TGTGCCAGCAGTCTCGACAGGGGAGGGGAGACCCAGTACTTC. The full variable domain, its missing parts supplied by reference TRBV28 and TRBJ2-5, is DVKVTQSSRYLVKRTGEKVFLECVQDMDHENMFWYRQDPGLGLRLIYFSYDVKMKEKGDIPEGYSVSREKKERFSLILESASTNQTSMYLCASSLDRGGETQYFGPGTRLLVL.

V is TRBV4-2 and J is TRBJ2-5; 10 bases map to TRBD1. There are 19 residues in the CDR3. The V segment lost 1 base and the J segment 0 bases; nucleotides outside the gene matches: 11. From germline, CDR1 is LGHNA and CDR2 YNFKEQ. CDR3 DNA sequence: TGTGCCAGCAGCCAAGTAAGGGGACAGGGGTCGTCGTACCAAGAGACCCAGTACTTC. This encodes CASSQVRGQGSSYQETQYF.

This clone is a singleton in its sample. The chain is built from TRBV28 and TRBJ2-5, with D possibly matching TRBD1 (5 bases). The assigned J gene may be wrong: the sequence end matches TRBJ2-7 better. Germline-derived CDR1 and CDR2 are MDHEN and SYDVKM. The CDR3 extends over 14 amino acids. CDR3: CASTTPQGTYEQYF. Here the CDR3 DNA reads TGTGCCAGCACCACCCCGCAGGGCACCTACGAGCAGTACTTC.

The chain recombines TRBV29-1 with TRBJ1-4; D unclear. Trimming removed 5 bases at V and 10 bases at J, with 20 bases between. Germline CDR1 is SQVTM and CDR2 is ANQGSEA. This CDR3 has 14 amino acids. This chain's CDR3 is CSVFTEGGRGKLFF. As DNA, the CDR3 is TGCAGCGTTTTTACCGAGGGTGGTCGGGGAAAACTGTTTTTT.

This clone was seen more than once but under ten times. This chain joins TRBV4-3 and TRBJ2-1; D is ambiguous. The CDR3 consists of 12 residues. Trimming pared 2 bases from V and 9 bases from J, leaving 8 bases between. Germline V gene sequence: CDR1 LGHNA, CDR2 YSLEER. The CDR3 region is CASSQTMSEQFF. In nucleotides, the CDR3 is TGCGCCAGCAGCCAAACGATGAGTGAGCAGTTCTTC.

This clone was counted a few times. The chain joins TRBV5-1 to TRBJ1-5; TRBD1 matches 7 bases. The CDR3 spans 14 residues. V shed 0 bases and J 5 bases; nucleotides not matched to a gene: 2. CDR1 is SGHRS and CDR2 is YFSETQ in the germline V gene. The CDR3: CASSLAQGDQPQHF. The CDR3 nucleotides are TGCGCCAGCAGCTTGGCCCAGGGGGATCAGCCCCAGCATTTT.

This sequence joins TRBV19 and TRBJ2-7, with TRBD2 identical over 12 bases. CDR3 length: 15 residues. From germline, CDR1 is LNHDA and CDR2 SQIVND (reference sequence). J was trimmed by 7 bases and V by 6 bases; bases with no gene match: 10. CDR3 amino acids: CASRNRLAGVGEQYF. The CDR3 DNA reads TGTGCCAGTAGGAACAGACTAGCGGGAGTCGGTGAGCAGTACTTC. Looking up the rest from reference TRBV19 and TRBJ2-7 gives the full variable domain: DGGITQSPKYLFRKEGQNVTLSCEQNLNHDAMYWYRQDPGQGLRLIYYSQIVNDFQKGDIAEGYSVSREKKESFPLTVTSAQKNPTAFYLCASRNRLAGVGEQYFGPGTRLTVT.

This clone was seen only once. The J gene is TRBJ2-7, the V gene TRBV18, with 7 positions matching TRBD1. CDR3 length: 13 residues. Germline V gene lookup returns CDR1 KGHSH and CDR2 LQKENI. V was clipped by 3 bases and J by 4 bases; unmatched bases: 3. CDR3 bases: TGTGCCAGCTCACCGGGACAGCCATACGAGCAGTACTTC. Protein sequence: CASSPGQPYEQYF.

The CDR3 loop is CASSSSRGRSYEQYF. In DNA, the CDR3 is TGTGCCAGCAGCTCCTCCAGGGGGCGATCCTACGAGCAGTACTTC. This sequence joins TRBV6-5 and TRBJ2-7, with 8 bases identical to TRBD1. Germline V gene data show CDR1 as MNHEY and CDR2 as SVGAGI. Germline trimming cut 6 bases from V and 1 base from J; bases unmatched to any gene: 8. The CDR3 is 15 amino acids.

Worth noting for this clone: Since the CDR3 does not end with the conserved phenylalanine or tryptophan, this likely comes from a read error. The V and J genes are TRBV5-1 and TRBJ2-7; TRBD1 matches at 7 bases. This CDR3 has 13 residues. Germline loops: CDR1 SGHRS, CDR2 YFSETQ. V trimming: 4 bases; J trimming: 2 bases; junction bases outside the gene matches: 3. Written as DNA, the CDR3 is TGCGCCAGCAGCCTGGACAGGACCTACGAGCAGTACTTA. It is translated as CASSLDRTYEQYL.

The V and J genes are TRBV2 and TRBJ2-3, with a weak D call TRBD1 (5 bases). CDR1 is SNHLY, CDR2 FYNNEI, per germline. Trimming cost V 8 bases and J 0 bases, with 12 bases left between them. The length of the CDR3 is 14 residues. Here the CDR3 DNA reads TGTGCCAGCGAAAGGGGCGGTAGCACAGATACGCAGTATTTT. It yields the protein CASERGGSTDTQYF.

V usage is TRBV29-1 and J usage is TRBJ1-1; 7 nucleotides match TRBD1. V shed 7 bases and J 0 bases; nucleotides not matched to a gene: 5. This CDR3 contains 13 residues. Germline CDR1 and CDR2: SQVTM and ANQGSEA. CDR3 DNA sequence: TGCAGCGCCCAACAGGGGTTGAACACTGAAGCTTTCTTT. Residues: CSAQQGLNTEAFF.